Included here is one T cell receptor (beta chain) sequence, with context. The target antigen is unknown. Control samples came 1 year after myeloablative marrow transplants with methotrexate plus calcineurin inhibitor. This specimen comes from a study of T cells after posttransplantation cyclophosphamide. General study results and limits: Later blood repertoires were often dominated by clones from the donor CD8+ memory compartment.

This CDR3 region has 14 residues. The germline gives CDR1 SNHLY, CDR2 FYNNEI. The junction had 2 bases not matched to a gene; V was cut back by 4 bases and J by 2 bases. The protocol was immunoSEQ multiplex PCR, while the TCRdb copy is restricted to in-frame clones and leaves out a portion. The sample lists roughly 10,000 clones; around 92% were seen once. The rearrangement joins TRBV2 to TRBJ2-7; 10 bases fit TRBD2. This sample comprised PBMCs, obtained around 440 days after allogeneic stem cell transplant with calcineurin inhibitor and methotrexate. The receptor comes from a male patient between 45 and 59 years old who received an allogeneic stem cell transplant from an unrelated donor, was CMV-positive, and had chronic GVHD only. These T cells may partly come from the graft donor. CDR3 coding DNA: TGTGCCAGCAGTGGGACTAGCGGCCCCTACGAGCAGTACTTC. Its protein is CASSGTSGPYEQYF.